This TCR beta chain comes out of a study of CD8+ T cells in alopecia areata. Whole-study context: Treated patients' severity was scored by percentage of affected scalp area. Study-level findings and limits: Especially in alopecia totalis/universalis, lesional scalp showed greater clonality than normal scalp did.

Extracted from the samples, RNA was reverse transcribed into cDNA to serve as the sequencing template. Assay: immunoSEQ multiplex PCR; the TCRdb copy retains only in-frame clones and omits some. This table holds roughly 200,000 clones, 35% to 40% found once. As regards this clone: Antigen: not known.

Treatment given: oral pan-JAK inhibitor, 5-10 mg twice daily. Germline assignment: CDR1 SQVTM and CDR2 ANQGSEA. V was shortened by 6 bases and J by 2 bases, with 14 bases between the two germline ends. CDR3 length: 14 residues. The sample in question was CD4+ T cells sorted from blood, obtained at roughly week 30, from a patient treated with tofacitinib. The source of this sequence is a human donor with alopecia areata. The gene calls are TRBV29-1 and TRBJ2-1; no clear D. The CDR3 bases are TGCAGCGTCGCTTCCCAGGCCACCTACAATGAGCAGTTCTTC. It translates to CSVASQATYNEQFF.